The 22 T cell receptor beta chains below come from one sample, sequenced in a study of beta chain features in type 1 diabetes (dated by TCRdb to 2016 to 2018). The library was made by the immunoSEQ multiplex PCR assay. The entire amount of isolated RNA was reverse transcribed using the High Capacity cDNA Reverse Transcription Kit, so the sequenced TCRB transcripts were expressed ones. The table comes from immuneACCESS by way of TCRdb, which keeps in-frame sequences with V and J called. Part of the clones is missing from these tables; in studies checked, under half for an unresolved V gene and the rest for unknown reasons. The sample yields 150,000 or so clones; just over 9% were counted once. The ten largest clonotypes hold 0.68% of the sample. The specimen was central memory CD4+ T cells from blood. These receptor sequences come from a man between 18 and 35 years old in good health.

This rearrangement joins TRBV9 to TRBJ2-3; no firm D call. Germline lookup yields CDR1 SGDLS and CDR2 YYNGEE. The CDR3 extends over 15 amino acids. The V end lost 0 bases, the J end lost 0 bases, and 8 bases lay between the germline ends. CDR3 coding DNA: TGTGCCAGCAGCGTAGGAACAAAAAGCACAGATACGCAGTATTTT. It encodes CASSVGTKSTDTQYF.

V usage is TRBV15 and J usage is TRBJ1-1; weak D call: TRBD1 (6 bases). This CDR3 has 13 amino acids. Trimming removed 8 bases from V and 3 bases from J, with 13 bases in between. The germline V gene encodes CDR1 LNHNV and CDR2 YYDKDF (reference sequence). CDR3 in amino acids: CATLEGGDTEAFF. CDR3 sequence (DNA): TGTGCCACCCTGGAGGGGGGGGACACTGAAGCTTTCTTT.

V is TRBV15 and J is TRBJ2-2; possible D gene TRBD2, 5 bases. Germline CDR1 is LNHNV and CDR2 is YYDKDF (reference sequence). This CDR3 contains 15 residues. V was trimmed by 0 bases and J by 1 base, leaving 6 bases between them. This CDR3 reads CATSRDRGNTGELFF. The CDR3 DNA is TGTGCCACCAGCAGAGATCGGGGGAACACCGGGGAGCTGTTTTTT.

This chain connects TRBV28 to TRBJ2-3; TRBD2 matches at 9 bases. V was clipped by 3 bases and J by 6 bases; unmatched bases: 13. Germline-derived CDR1 and CDR2 are MDHEN and SYDVKM. CDR3 length equals 17 residues. CDR3 residues: CASSLPRGRGGQDTQYF. DNA of the CDR3: TGTGCCAGCAGTTTGCCTAGAGGGCGGGGGGGCCAGGATACGCAGTATTTT. Full variable domain (missing parts from reference TRBV28 and TRBJ2-3): DVKVTQSSRYLVKRTGEKVFLECVQDMDHENMFWYRQDPGLGLRLIYFSYDVKMKEKGDIPEGYSVSREKKERFSLILESASTNQTSMYLCASSLPRGRGGQDTQYFGPGTRLTVL.

The rearrangement uses TRBV4-3 and TRBJ2-3, with TRBD2 identical over 10 bases. Trimming at V came to 1 base and at J to 1 base, leaving 8 bases not matched to a gene. The CDR3 is 18 amino acids. Germline V CDR1 and CDR2: LGHNA, YSLEER. For the CDR3, the DNA is TGCGCCAGCAGCCAAGCAACAGTTCTAGCGGGGGGCACAGATACGCAGTATTTT. Protein product: CASSQATVLAGGTDTQYF.

This clone has a count of ten or more. The gene calls are TRBV28 and TRBJ2-4, with 7 bases matching TRBD1. The CDR3 length is 14 residues. The V and J ends lost 5 bases and 3 bases, in that order; junction bases with no gene match: 4. Germline values: CDR1 MDHEN, CDR2 SYDVKM. The CDR3 here is CASSRGQDKNIQYF. In DNA form, the CDR3 reads TGTGCCAGCAGTCGCGGACAGGACAAAAACATTCAGTACTTC.

There are a few counts of this clone. The chain combines TRBV15 with TRBJ2-7; D is unclear. The germline CDR1 and CDR2 sequences are LNHNV and YYDKDF (reference sequence). Trimming took off 1 base at V and 0 bases at J, with 16 bases between the two ends. This CDR3 has 17 amino acids. CDR3 in DNA: TGTGCCACCAGCAGAGTGAATTCGATAAGTAGCTCCTACGAGCAGTACTTC. This encodes CATSRVNSISSSYEQYF.

The CDR3 reads CASSLGIAADTQYF. As DNA, the CDR3 is TGTGCCAGCAGCTTAGGGATAGCCGCAGATACGCAGTATTTT. The chain employs TRBV7-2 and TRBJ2-3, with unresolved D. CDR1 is SGHTA and CDR2 is FQGNSA in the germline V gene. The germline V and J ends were trimmed by 1 base and 4 bases, with 9 bases remaining between them. The CDR3 covers 14 residues. The full variable domain, completed using reference TRBV7-2 and TRBJ2-3, is GAGVSQSPSNKVTEKGKDVELRCDPISGHTALYWYRQSLGQGLEFLIYFQGNSAPDKSGLPSDRFSAERTGGSVSTLTIQRTQQEDSAVYLCASSLGIAADTQYFGPGTRLTVL.

This clone turned up a few times. V usage is TRBV27 and J usage is TRBJ1-1; D possibly corresponds to TRBD1 (6 bases). The V gene lost 2 bases and the J gene lost 5 bases, with 12 bases spanning the gap. Germline CDR1 MNHEY, CDR2 SMNVEV (reference sequence). There are 14 residues in the CDR3. The chain's CDR3 is CASSLDRLRTEAFF. The CDR3 region has the DNA TGTGCCAGCAGTTTAGACAGGTTGCGTACTGAAGCTTTCTTT.

The chain joins TRBV2 to TRBJ2-1; TRBD2 matches at 10 bases. Germline V gene lookup returns CDR1 SNHLY and CDR2 FYNNEI. This CDR3 has 15 amino acids. V gave up 6 bases and J gave up 4 bases; unmatched junction bases: 6. The CDR3 loop reads CASSGTSGKYNEQFF. The CDR3 bases are TGTGCCAGCAGCGGCACTAGCGGGAAGTACAATGAGCAGTTCTTC.

V gene TRBV2 combines with J gene TRBJ2-7, with unresolved D. Trimming stripped 4 bases from V and 2 bases from J, with 12 bases between. The CDR3 loop spans 14 amino acids. Germline V gene data show CDR1 as SNHLY and CDR2 as FYNNEI. In DNA form, the CDR3 reads TGTGCCAGCAGTGCGTACCAACTTCCCTACGAGCAGTACTTC. Its protein product is CASSAYQLPYEQYF.

This clone appeared a few times. J is TRBJ2-1 and V is TRBV4-3, with no clear D. There are 16 residues in the CDR3. The germline CDR1 and CDR2 sequences are LGHNA and YSLEER. V lost 2 bases, J lost 3 bases, and 14 bases lay in between. CDR3 in amino acids: CASSQPTPSVYNEQFF. Written as DNA, the CDR3 is TGCGCCAGCAGCCAACCGACTCCTTCGGTCTACAATGAGCAGTTCTTC.

The rearrangement uses TRBV6-4 and TRBJ2-1; 9 nucleotides line up with TRBD1. The CDR3 covers 15 residues. The germline V gene has CDR1 MRHNA and CDR2 SNTAGT. With V trimmed by 6 bases and J by 1 base, 4 bases remained unmatched. CDR3 protein: CASRSGTGSYNEQFF. The CDR3 nucleotides are TGTGCCAGCAGATCCGGGACAGGGTCCTACAATGAGCAGTTCTTC.

This clone has only a few counts. The rearrangement uses TRBV19 and TRBJ2-2, with a possible D match to TRBD2 (7 bases). The germline gives CDR1 LNHDA, CDR2 SQIVND (reference sequence). Trimming cost V 4 bases and J 4 bases, with 13 bases left between them. This CDR3 is built from 15 residues. The CDR3 DNA follows: TGTGCCAGTAGTAAAAACAGGGAGGGCACCGGGGAGCTGTTTTTT. Translated, it gives CASSKNREGTGELFF.

V gene TRBV6-6 combines with J gene TRBJ1-5; 7 positions agree with TRBD1. J lost 4 bases, V lost 2 bases, and 5 bases had no gene match. The CDR3 has 15 residues. Germline-derived CDR1 and CDR2 are MNHNY and SVGAGI (reference sequence). The CDR3 region has the DNA TGTGCCAGCAGTTACGGGCAGGGGGGAAATCAGCCCCAGCATTTT. It translates to CASSYGQGGNQPQHF.

This sequence joins TRBV7-2 and TRBJ2-5; 9 bases are shared with TRBD2. Trimming removed 5 bases from V and 4 bases from J; junction bases left unmatched: 8. CDR3 length equals 15 residues. The germline gives CDR1 SGHTA, CDR2 FQGNSA. CDR3 DNA sequence: TGTGCCAGCAGCCCGTGGCGGGGGGGCGGAGAGACCCAGTACTTC. This codes for CASSPWRGGGETQYF.

This clone was detected only a few times. This chain joins TRBV4-3 and TRBJ2-7, with TRBD2 matching over 8 bases. Germline CDR1 and CDR2: LGHNA and YSLEER. The CDR3 totals 16 residues. Germline trimming cut 4 bases from V and 4 bases from J; bases unmatched to any gene: 12. CDR3 region: CASSRAVGASGYEQYF. Here the CDR3 DNA reads TGCGCCAGCAGCCGGGCGGTAGGGGCTAGCGGGTACGAGCAGTACTTC.

The genes are TRBV7-2 and TRBJ2-2; D is ambiguous. Germline CDR1 reads SGHTA; CDR2 reads FQGNSA. There are 13 residues in the CDR3. The V end lost 5 bases, the J end lost 4 bases, and 8 bases lay between the germline ends. The CDR3 region has the DNA TGTGCCAGCAGCCTTGGCTTCACCGGGGAGCTGTTTTTT. Translation gives CASSLGFTGELFF.

This clone was detected only a few times. The chain links TRBV5-4 to TRBJ2-2, with TRBD2 matching 9 bases. The CDR3 has 15 amino acids. Germline V lookup: CDR1 SGHNT, CDR2 YYREEE (reference sequence). The V and J ends lost 4 bases and 1 base, in that order; junction bases with no gene match: 2. The CDR3 bases are TGTGCCAGCAGCGCAGCGGGGGGGAACACCGGGGAGCTGTTTTTT. It codes for CASSAAGGNTGELFF.

This clone was detected only a few times. V and J are TRBV12-5 and TRBJ2-2; 9 bases map to TRBD1. This CDR3 region has 15 residues. CDR1 is LGHNT and CDR2 is FRNRAP in the germline V gene. Germline trimming cut 4 bases from V and 5 bases from J; bases unmatched to any gene: 5. The CDR3 protein is CASGWDRATTGELFF. As DNA, the CDR3 is TGTGCTAGTGGTTGGGACAGGGCGACTACCGGGGAGCTGTTTTTT.

This clone showed up just a few times. The chain couples TRBV4-1 to TRBJ2-1; 9 nucleotides match TRBD1. This CDR3 has 14 amino acids. In germline, CDR1 is MGHRA, CDR2 YSYEKL. V shed 2 bases and J 7 bases; nucleotides not matched to a gene: 3. The CDR3 loop is CASSQHDRGNEQFF. CDR3 bases: TGCGCCAGCAGCCAACACGACAGGGGGAATGAGCAGTTCTTC.

The gene calls are TRBV4-2 and TRBJ1-3; TRBD1 aligns across 7 bases. There are 14 residues in the CDR3. The V gene's germline CDR1 is LGHNA and CDR2 YNFKEQ. V trimming: 6 bases; J trimming: 4 bases; junction bases outside the gene matches: 6. The CDR3 DNA is TGTGCCAGCAGTACAGGGGAGGAAGGAAACACCATATATTTT. It specifies CASSTGEEGNTIYF.